One sample yielded the 20 T cell receptor beta chains listed below, sequenced in a study of early T cells in non-severe SARS-CoV-2 infection. One entry per CDR3 protein, called by TCRdb with MiXCR from the 5' RACE reads. The data hold tens of thousands of distinct CDR3 sequences, with 5.3% observed a single time. The sample comprised whole blood. The receptors originated from an adult who was a healthcare worker with PCR-confirmed SARS-CoV-2 infection or an uninfected control (not recorded which).

This clonotype was counted many times. The rearrangement uses TRBV5-1 and TRBJ2-3, with a tentative D call TRBD1 (6 bases). Trimming removed 3 bases at V and 4 bases at J, with 12 bases between. CDR3 size: 14 residues. Looked up from germline, CDR1 is SGHRS and CDR2 is YFSETQ. DNA for the CDR3: TGCGCCAGCAGCTGGCAGGGGTCTTCAGATACGCAGTATTTT. The encoded protein is CASSWQGSSDTQYF. The whole variable domain, filled in from reference TRBV5-1 and TRBJ2-3, reads KAGVTQTPRYLIKTRGQQVTLSCSPISGHRSVSWYQQTPGQGLQFLFEYFSETQRNKGNFPGRFSGRQFSNSRSEMNVSTLELGDSALYLCASSWQGSSDTQYFGPGTRLTVL.

This clonotype was detected ten times or more. DNA of the CDR3: TGTGCCAGCAGTTTCGAACAGGGCTTTTCACCCCTCCACTTT. It encodes CASSFEQGFSPLHF. The gene calls are TRBV27 and TRBJ1-6, with a possible D match to TRBD1 (6 bases). Trimming cost V 3 bases and J 9 bases, with 12 bases left between them. CDR3 length: 14 residues. Germline assignment: CDR1 MNHEY and CDR2 SMNVEV (reference sequence).

V gene TRBV27 combines with J gene TRBJ2-2, with D maybe TRBD1 (6 bases). V was trimmed by 10 bases and J by 4 bases, leaving 19 bases between them. CDR3 length: 15 amino acids. Per germline, CDR1 MNHEY and CDR2 SMNVEV (reference sequence). Here the CDR3 reads CATTGSLVGTGELFF. The DNA for the CDR3 is TGTGCCACCACAGGGAGCCTTGTAGGCACCGGGGAGCTGTTTTTT.

This chain joins TRBV6-2 or TRBV6-3 and TRBJ1-2; D is ambiguous. Trimming took off 7 bases at V and 1 base at J, with 16 bases between the two ends. This CDR3 has 15 amino acids. CDR1 and CDR2 from the germline V gene are MNHEY and SVGEGT. CDR3 coding DNA: TGTGCCAGCACCAGAGGAGATGACTTTAACTATGGCTACACCTTC. This gives the protein CASTRGDDFNYGYTF.

This clonotype has at least ten counts. The chain has TRBV5-5 and TRBJ1-1; 8 bases map to TRBD1. CDR1 SGHKS and CDR2 YYEKEE come from the germline V gene (reference sequence). There are 15 residues in the CDR3. V lost 3 bases and J lost 0; bases outside the gene matches: 4. The CDR3 coding sequence is TGTGCCAGCAGCTCGAGACAGGGGATGAACACTGAAGCTTTCTTT. Translation gives CASSSRQGMNTEAFF.

This clonotype was recorded many times. The V call is TRBV20-1, the J call TRBJ1-5; D gene unclear. Per the germline V gene, CDR1 is DFQATT and CDR2 is SNEGSKA (reference sequence). V shed 0 bases and J shed 2 bases, with 17 bases lying between them. The CDR3 spans 17 residues. Written as DNA, the CDR3 is TGCAGTGCTAGAGAACACAAAGGGAGTTGGGGCAATCAGCCCCAGCATTTT. Translating gives CSAREHKGSWGNQPQHF.

This clonotype was detected many times. The rearrangement uses TRBV20-1 and TRBJ1-2, with no clear D. This CDR3 contains 12 residues. V lost 3 bases and J 2 bases, leaving 7 bases between the germline ends. From germline, CDR1 is DFQATT and CDR2 SNEGSKA (reference sequence). The CDR3: CSASIRNYGYTF. Here the CDR3 DNA reads TGCAGTGCTAGTATTCGGAACTATGGCTACACCTTC.

Ten or more counts support this clonotype. The chain uses TRBV12-3 or TRBV12-4 and TRBJ1-1, with 9 bases identical to TRBD1. The CDR3 extends over 14 amino acids. V shed 5 bases, J shed 5 bases, and the junction held 6 bases outside the gene matches. The CDR3 reads CASSVQGARTEAFF. The DNA for the CDR3 is TGTGCCAGCAGTGTACAGGGGGCGCGTACTGAAGCTTTCTTT.

This clonotype was seen many times. The chain links TRBV9 to TRBJ1-1; the D is unclear. Per germline, CDR1 SGDLS and CDR2 YYNGEE. The ends were cut back, 2 bases at V and 1 base at J, with 6 bases in the middle. The CDR3 loop spans 13 amino acids. In DNA, the CDR3 is TGTGCCAGCAGCGTTTGGGCGAACACTGAAGCTTTCTTT. Amino acids: CASSVWANTEAFF.

This clonotype was counted many times. CDR3 in amino acids: CSARLAAGARNEQFF. DNA of the CDR3: TGCAGTGCTAGACTTGCAGCGGGAGCGCGAAATGAGCAGTTCTTC. The rearrangement uses TRBV20-1 and TRBJ2-1; TRBD2 matches at 8 bases. Unmatched junction bases numbered 10, after V lost 2 bases and J lost 7 bases. This CDR3 comprises 15 residues. Germline values: CDR1 DFQATT, CDR2 SNEGSKA (reference sequence).

This clonotype was detected many times. This chain connects TRBV6-1 to TRBJ1-5; possibly TRBD1 for D (5 bases). Per germline, CDR1 MNHNS and CDR2 SASEGT. The CDR3 consists of 16 residues. The V end lost 0 bases, the J end lost 4 bases, and 13 bases lay between the germline ends. CDR3 DNA: TGTGCCAGCAGTGAAGCTCGCAGGGCGGGGAATCAGCCCCAGCATTTT. Amino acid sequence: CASSEARRAGNQPQHF.

The rearrangement links TRBV5-1 to TRBJ2-1; D gene unclear. The CDR3 is 14 residues long. The germline V gene encodes CDR1 SGHRS and CDR2 YFSETQ. The V gene lost 4 bases and the J gene lost 0 bases, with 8 bases spanning the gap. The CDR3 is CASSPPVSYNEQFF. CDR3 nucleotide sequence: TGCGCCAGCAGCCCCCCGGTCTCCTACAATGAGCAGTTCTTC.

This chain joins TRBV14 and TRBJ2-7; no clear D gene. The CDR3 spans 13 residues. CDR1 SGHDN and CDR2 FVKESK come from the germline V gene. V was trimmed by 4 bases and J by 6 bases, leaving 13 bases between them. The CDR3 reads CASSPLRGGEQYF. CDR3 DNA sequence: TGTGCCAGCAGCCCGCTACGCGGCGGCGAGCAGTACTTC.

This clonotype turned up a few times. The chain has TRBV14 and TRBJ2-5; D not resolved. Between the trimmed V and J ends, which lost 1 base and 2 bases, there was a span of 8 bases. From germline, CDR1 is SGHDN and CDR2 FVKESK. The CDR3 has 14 amino acids. The CDR3, as DNA: TGTGCCAGCAGCCAAGTGGTTAAGCAAGAGACCCAGTACTTC. This encodes CASSQVVKQETQYF.

The rearrangement joins TRBV20-1 to TRBJ2-2; 10 bases match TRBD2. Germline trimming cut 0 bases from V and 13 bases from J; bases unmatched to any gene: 5. Per germline, CDR1 DFQATT and CDR2 SNEGSKA (reference sequence). The CDR3 length is 13 residues. CDR3 loop: CSARDTLAGALFF. The DNA for the CDR3 is TGCAGTGCTAGAGATACGCTAGCGGGAGCGCTGTTTTTT.

This clonotype was seen ten or more times. This chain connects TRBV6-5 to TRBJ1-1; the D gene is possibly TRBD1 (6 bases). Trimming removed 4 bases at V and 5 bases at J, with 14 bases between. This CDR3 comprises 14 residues. Germline lookup yields CDR1 MNHEY and CDR2 SVGAGI. The CDR3 spells CASSSEGVWTEAFF. For the CDR3, the DNA is TGTGCCAGCAGTTCTGAGGGGGTTTGGACTGAAGCTTTCTTT.

This clonotype was seen many times. This sequence joins TRBV4-2 and TRBJ2-7; D gene unclear. The CDR3 length is 14 residues. Deletions cut 4 bases from V and 3 bases from J, with 13 bases between. Germline CDR1 is LGHNA and CDR2 is YNFKEQ. CDR3 sequence (DNA): TGTGCCAGCAGCCCTGGTGGTATAGGCTACGAGCAGTACTTC. It encodes CASSPGGIGYEQYF.

This clonotype has only a few counts. V is TRBV18 and J is TRBJ1-4; D unresolved. V dropped 4 bases and J dropped 2 bases, with 14 bases sitting between them. The CDR3 consists of 16 residues. CDR1 KGHSH and CDR2 LQKENI come from the germline V gene. The CDR3, as DNA: TGTGCCAGCTCACTCTACGTCCAGGTGACTAATGAAAAACTGTTTTTT. Its protein product is CASSLYVQVTNEKLFF.

This clonotype was picked up many times. The chain joins TRBV7-3 to TRBJ2-1; D is undetermined. V was trimmed by 1 base and J by 5 bases, leaving 6 bases between them. Germline loops: CDR1 SGHTA, CDR2 FQGTGA. The CDR3 totals 13 residues. The CDR3 is CASSLNSHNEQFF. The CDR3 region has the DNA TGTGCCAGCAGCTTAAACAGCCACAATGAGCAGTTCTTC.

Many counts were recorded for this clonotype. The rearrangement links TRBV28 to TRBJ1-2; 9 positions agree with TRBD1. Trimming removed 1 base from V and 8 bases from J; junction bases left unmatched: 8. CDR3 length: 15 residues. Germline CDR1 reads MDHEN; CDR2 reads SYDVKM. CDR3 DNA sequence: TGTGCCAGCAGTTTATCGGGACAGGGATGGAGGGGCTACACCTTC. Translating gives CASSLSGQGWRGYTF.